A selection of T cell receptor beta chains follows, all from one sample in a study of blood T cell repertoires in COVID-19. Clones were sequenced by immunoSEQ multiplex PCR, and TCRdb holds only the in-frame ones, with some missing. The sample holds more than 200,000 clones, around 90% seen once. The sequencing sample was made of PBMCs or T cells enriched from blood (not recorded which). These receptors came from a woman aged 25 to 45 with acute COVID-19. Each CDR3 is given with its conserved first and last residue. D genes are given only for firm matches. Clone size, where shown, is once, few, many, or a class for clones that have expanded.

abundance	j_gene	d_gene	v_gene	CDR3nt	CDR3aa
.	TRBJ2-2	TRBD2	TRBV19	TGTGCCAGTAGTATAATACTAGCGGGAGCCGGGGAGCTGTTTTTT	CASSIILAGAGELFF
.	TRBJ2-5	.	TRBV7-9	TGTGCCAGCAGCCATCCGGGCGGCTCGGGGGGCCGGGAGACCCAGTACTTC	CASSHPGGSGGRETQYF
.	TRBJ1-5	.	TRBV28	TGTGCCAGCAGTTCCCCGGGAGGAGGAAATCAGCCCCAGCATTTT	CASSSPGGGNQPQHF
.	TRBJ2-1	.	TRBV11-1	TGTGCCAGCAGCTTTCCCCTAGCGCTTTCCTACAATGAGCAGTTCTTC	CASSFPLALSYNEQFF
.	TRBJ2-1	TRBD2	TRBV9	TGTGCCAGCAGCGTAGGTAGCGGGGGCAATGAGCAGTTCTTC	CASSVGSGGNEQFF
.	TRBJ2-1	TRBD1	TRBV7-9	TGTGCCAGCAGCTACGGGACAGCCGAGCAGTTCTTC	CASSYGTAEQFF
.	TRBJ2-3	.	TRBV18	TGTGCCAGCTCACCACCCGTATTGGATACGCAGTATTTT	CASSPPVLDTQYF
.	TRBJ1-5	.	TRBV28	TGTGCCAGCAGTCCAGGGGTAGGGGGCAATCAGCCCCAGCATTTT	CASSPGVGGNQPQHF
.	TRBJ1-1	.	TRBV2	TGTGCCAGCGTCCGGGATTCTTCGGAAGCTTTCTTT	CASVRDSSEAFF
.	TRBJ2-5	TRBD2	TRBV5-4	TGTGCCAGCAGCCAGGGACTAGCGGGGGAAGAGACCCAGTACTTC	CASSQGLAGEETQYF
.	TRBJ2-1	TRBD2	TRBV4-1	TGCGCCAGCAGCCAAGGGCTAGCGGGAGTTACTGAGCAGTTCTTC	CASSQGLAGVTEQFF
.	TRBJ2-7	TRBD1	TRBV5-1	TGCGCCAGCAGCCCGACTGGGGACAGGGTCCACGAGCAGTACTTC	CASSPTGDRVHEQYF
.	TRBJ2-7	.	TRBV3-1/TRBV3-2	TGTGCCAGCAGCCAGAAAGTGGACAGACTACCGTACGAGCAGTACTTC	CASSQKVDRLPYEQYF
.	TRBJ2-5	TRBD1	TRBV2	TGTGCCAGCAGTCAACTTCCGACAGGGGATGTGGAGACCCAGTACTTC	CASSQLPTGDVETQYF
.	TRBJ2-5	TRBD1	TRBV5-1	TGCGCCAGCAGCCCAGGGACAGGGGGTTCGGAGACCCAGTACTTC	CASSPGTGGSETQYF
.	TRBJ2-2	TRBD2	TRBV2	TGTGCCAGCAGATCGACTAGCGGGAGTAGCGGGGAGCTGTTTTTT	CASRSTSGSSGELFF
.	TRBJ1-2	TRBD1	TRBV7-6	TGTGCCAGCAGCGACAATCCCGGGACAGGGAACTATGGCTACACCTTC	CASSDNPGTGNYGYTF
.	TRBJ2-7	.	TRBV5-8	TGTGCCAGCAGCTTTTTCAGGAACTACGAGCAGTACTTC	CASSFFRNYEQYF
once	TRBJ2-7	.	TRBV27	TGTGCCAGCAGTTGGGCACCTTCAGGGTCGAGGTCCTACGAGCAGTACTTC	CASSWAPSGSRSYEQYF
few	TRBJ1-4	.	TRBV6-1	TGTGCCAGCAGCCCCCAGGCAGATGAAAAACTGTTTTTT	CASSPQADEKLFF
.	TRBJ1-2	TRBD1	TRBV30	TGTGCCTGGAGGGGATGGCCATGGGACAGTGTTGGCGATGGCTACACCTTC	CAWRGWPWDSVGDGYTF
.	TRBJ2-1	TRBD2	TRBV2	TGTGCCAGCAGAGCAGCGGGAAGGGAGCAGTTCTTC	CASRAAGREQFF
.	TRBJ2-7	.	TRBV7-9	TGTGCCAGCAGTCCTGCCCGGGTGGGTGGCTACGAGCAGTACTTC	CASSPARVGGYEQYF
.	TRBJ1-1	TRBD1	TRBV5-4	TGTGCCAGCAGCTTGGCGTCAGGGGGTATGCACACTGAAGCTTTCTTT	CASSLASGGMHTEAFF
.	TRBJ1-2	TRBD1	TRBV5-8	TGTGCCAGCAGCCGGGACAGGGGGAATGGGGCCTATGGCTACACCTTC	CASSRDRGNGAYGYTF
.	TRBJ1-6	.	TRBV2	TGTGCCAGCAGCACCGGGAGGCTCTTTTCACCCCTCCACTTT	CASSTGRLFSPLHF
.	TRBJ2-2	.	TRBV3-1/TRBV3-2	TGTGCCAGCAGCGGACCCGGACAGAAGGACACCGGGGAGCTGTTTTTT	CASSGPGQKDTGELFF
many	TRBJ1-1	TRBD1	TRBV2	TGTGCCAGCGGAAAGGCGGGACTGGGACAGGGGAACACTGAAGCTTTCTTT	CASGKAGLGQGNTEAFF
.	TRBJ2-3	.	TRBV4-2	TGTGCCAGCAGCCAAGAATCGTCCCCCCGCACAGATACGCAGTATTTT	CASSQESSPRTDTQYF
.	TRBJ2-7	TRBD1	TRBV28	TGTGCCAGCAGTCCCCTGGACAGGGGCTACGAGCAGTACTTC	CASSPLDRGYEQYF
.	TRBJ1-1	.	TRBV25-1	TGTGCCAGCGTCGACAGTAAATTCCAAGCTTTCTTT	CASVDSKFQAFF
.	TRBJ1-5	TRBD1	TRBV7-8	TGTGCCAGCAGCCGAGGGACAGGGGGATGGTACGGCAATCAGCCCCAGCATTTT	CASSRGTGGWYGNQPQHF
.	TRBJ1-2	.	TRBV6-5	TGTGCCAGCAGGCAACCCCGGGGGGCGCGTGGCTACACCTTC	CASRQPRGARGYTF
.	TRBJ2-5	.	TRBV10-3	TGTGCCATCAGTGGGACCGGGGGACAAGAGACCCAGTACTTC	CAISGTGGQETQYF
.	TRBJ1-5	TRBD1	TRBV5-1	TGCGCCAGCAGCTTGGAACCACAGGGGACCCAGCATTTT	CASSLEPQGTQHF
.	TRBJ2-7	TRBD2	TRBV5-6	TGTGCCAGCAGCCCGCTCCAGCGGGGGACCTACGAGCAGTACTTC	CASSPLQRGTYEQYF
.	TRBJ2-4	.	TRBV7-8	TGTGCCAGCAGCTCCCAAATGAACATTCAGTACTTC	CASSSQMNIQYF
.	TRBJ2-2	TRBD1	TRBV2	TGTGCCAGCAGTCGGGACAGGGGGCAAACCGGGGAGCTGTTTTTT	CASSRDRGQTGELFF
few	TRBJ1-1	.	TRBV3-1/TRBV3-2	TGTGCCAGCAGCGCCACTTTCAACACTGAAGCTTTCTTT	CASSATFNTEAFF
.	TRBJ1-2	.	TRBV10-1	TGCGCCAGCAGTCCGGGACAAAACTATGGCTACACCTTC	CASSPGQNYGYTF
.	TRBJ2-3	.	TRBV28	TGTGCCAGCAGTTACCGGGGAAGAGGGAGCACAGATACGCAGTATTTT	CASSYRGRGSTDTQYF